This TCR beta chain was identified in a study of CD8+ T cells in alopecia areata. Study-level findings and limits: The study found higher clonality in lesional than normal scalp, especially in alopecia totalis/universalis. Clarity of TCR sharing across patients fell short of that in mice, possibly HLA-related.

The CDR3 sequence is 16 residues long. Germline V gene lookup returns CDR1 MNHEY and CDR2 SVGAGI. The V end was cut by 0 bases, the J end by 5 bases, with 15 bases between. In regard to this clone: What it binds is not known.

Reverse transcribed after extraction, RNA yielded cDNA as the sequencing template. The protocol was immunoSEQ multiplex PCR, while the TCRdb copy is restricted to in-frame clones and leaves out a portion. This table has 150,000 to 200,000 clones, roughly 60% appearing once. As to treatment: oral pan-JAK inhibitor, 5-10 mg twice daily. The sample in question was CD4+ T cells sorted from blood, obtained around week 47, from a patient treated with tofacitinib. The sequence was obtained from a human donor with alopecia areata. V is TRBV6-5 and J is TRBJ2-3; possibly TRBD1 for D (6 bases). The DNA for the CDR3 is TGTGCCAGCAGTTACTCGTCGGCAGGGGTAGGAGATACGCAGTATTTT. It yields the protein CASSYSSAGVGDTQYF.